Listed here are 2 T cell receptor beta chains from one sample, sequenced in a study of cytomegalovirus exposure and HLA in healthy donors. With 60 Vbeta and 13 Jbeta primers, the PCR was carried out. Measured with immunoSEQ multiplex PCR; TCRdb has only the in-frame clones, and not every one. In all, the sample yields tens of thousands of clones. The sample consisted of PBMCs. The source of these receptors is a woman in her twenties or thirties in good health and CMV-seronegative.

The chain has TRBV30 and TRBJ2-5; TRBD1 matches 11 bases. The germline CDR1 and CDR2 sequences are GTSNPN and SVGIG (reference sequence). This CDR3 is built from 15 residues. The trim removed 1 base at V and 4 bases at J, leaving 5 bases unmatched. The CDR3 bases are TGTGCCTGGAGTGATACGGACAGGGGGCCAGAGACCCAGTACTTC. Encoded protein: CAWSDTDRGPETQYF.

The rearrangement links TRBV19 to TRBJ1-5; D may be TRBD1 (5 bases). The ends were cut back, 5 bases at V and 9 bases at J, with 17 bases in the middle. The CDR3 has 14 amino acids. Per the germline V gene, CDR1 is LNHDA and CDR2 is SQIVND (reference sequence). This chain's CDR3 is CASSGAGLQGPQHF. CDR3 in DNA: TGTGCCAGTAGTGGGGCCGGCCTCCAAGGGCCCCAGCATTTT.